This entry features one T cell receptor beta chain sequence. What it binds is unknown. This CDR3 has 15 residues. Germline lookup yields CDR1 SGHTA and CDR2 FQGNSA. This entry comes from a study of T cells expressing NK-cell markers. General observations from the study: CD8+ T cells in over five donors included dominant NKG2C+ clonotypes at about 1.0-7.5%. The study found these clonotypes also leading the CD3+CD56-NKG2C+ fraction in a few donors.

No DNA is given; TCRdb re-called the 5' RACE reads and lists each CDR3 protein once. The table lists more than 120,000 distinct CDR3 sequences. This TCR derives from a young man in good health. Material: blood T cells: a sorted CD56 or NKG2C T cell subset, CD4+ or CD8+ T cells, or bulk PBMC T cells (not recorded which). This chain links TRBV7-2 with TRBJ1-5; TCRdb outputs TRBD1, but without DNA this stays unchecked. CDR3 sequence reads: CASSLWAGSNQPQHF.